Sequencing of this T cell receptor (beta chain) was carried out in a study of T cell changes during pregnancy in multiple sclerosis. In germline, CDR1 is LNHDA, CDR2 SQIVND (reference sequence). This CDR3 spans 14 amino acids. V dropped 1 base and J dropped 2 bases, with 8 bases sitting between them. The protocol was immunoSEQ multiplex PCR, while the TCRdb copy is restricted to in-frame clones and leaves out a portion. The sample shows under 70,000 clones, approximately 90% of them seen only once. Sequenced material: CD4+ T cells from peripheral blood mononuclear cells, taken in the first trimester of pregnancy. This TCR derives from a female donor with multiple sclerosis, enrolled in a pregnancy study. The rearrangement joins TRBV19 to TRBJ1-2; D is unresolved. This CDR3 reads CASSIGSENYGYTF. CDR3 DNA: TGTGCCAGTAGTATAGGGTCAGAAAACTATGGCTACACCTTC.